The table lists the clone carrying this T cell receptor (beta chain) with many counts. No antigen is known for it. This entry comes from a study of T cell repertoires in cytomegalovirus infection. At the level of the study: Through public TCR beta signatures, both CMV infection and matching HLA type were indicated.

Notes on the study in general: Cumulative frequency of public TCR beta families picked out carriers of CMV plus the relevant HLA. Ex vivo, HLA-C-restricted CMV-specific TCR beta clonotypes prevailed over the rest of the response.

The ends lost 0 bases at V and 4 bases at J; junction bases unmatched: 0. The CDR3 has 16 residues. Germline CDR1 reads MRHNA; CDR2 reads SNTAGT. Each CDR3 protein gets one entry after TCRdb re-called the reads with MiXCR. The table has 600,000 to 800,000 distinct CDR3 sequences, approximately 25% seen once; the top ten hold 7.5% to 9%. The rearrangement joins TRBV6-4 to TRBJ2-3, with 14 nucleotides matching TRBD2. The specimen sequenced was CD8+ T cells from PBMCs. This sequence was found in a human donor in good health (CMV status not recorded). Some clones in this sample may be carry-over from other donors' samples. The CDR3 sequence: CASSDSTSGGADTQYF. The CDR3 DNA reads TGTGCCAGCAGTGACTCGACTAGCGGGGGGGCAGATACGCAGTATTTT.